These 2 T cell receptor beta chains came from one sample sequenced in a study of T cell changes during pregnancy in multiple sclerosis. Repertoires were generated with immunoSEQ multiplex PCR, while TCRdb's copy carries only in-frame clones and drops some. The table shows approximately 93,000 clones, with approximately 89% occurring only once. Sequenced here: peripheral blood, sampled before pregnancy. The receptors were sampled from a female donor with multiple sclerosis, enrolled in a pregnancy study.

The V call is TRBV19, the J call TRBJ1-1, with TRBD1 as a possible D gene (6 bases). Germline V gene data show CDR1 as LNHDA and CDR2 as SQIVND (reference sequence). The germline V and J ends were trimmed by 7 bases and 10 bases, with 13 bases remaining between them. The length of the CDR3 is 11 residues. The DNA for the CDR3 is TGTGCCAGTACCGGCGGGGGGGCAGCTTTCTTT. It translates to CASTGGGAAFF.

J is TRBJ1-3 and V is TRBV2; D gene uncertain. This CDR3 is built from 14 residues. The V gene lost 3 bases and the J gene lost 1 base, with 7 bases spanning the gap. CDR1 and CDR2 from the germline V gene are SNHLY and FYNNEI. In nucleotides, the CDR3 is TGTGCCAGCAGTGACAGGACTTCTGGAAACACCATATATTTT. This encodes CASSDRTSGNTIYF.